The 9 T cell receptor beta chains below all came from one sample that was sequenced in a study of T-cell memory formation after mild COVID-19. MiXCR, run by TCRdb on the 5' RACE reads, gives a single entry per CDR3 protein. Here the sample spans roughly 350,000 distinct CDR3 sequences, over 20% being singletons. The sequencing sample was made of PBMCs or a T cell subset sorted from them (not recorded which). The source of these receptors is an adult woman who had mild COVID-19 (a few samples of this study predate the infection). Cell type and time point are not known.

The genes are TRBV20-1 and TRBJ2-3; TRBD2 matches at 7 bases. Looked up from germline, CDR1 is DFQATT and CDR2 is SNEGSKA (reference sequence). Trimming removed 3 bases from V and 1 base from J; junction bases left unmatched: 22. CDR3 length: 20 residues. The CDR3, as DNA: TGCAGTGCTAGGACGCGGGTTGCGGGGGAGCACGGTAGGGGCACAGATACGCAGTATTTT. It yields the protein CSARTRVAGEHGRGTDTQYF.

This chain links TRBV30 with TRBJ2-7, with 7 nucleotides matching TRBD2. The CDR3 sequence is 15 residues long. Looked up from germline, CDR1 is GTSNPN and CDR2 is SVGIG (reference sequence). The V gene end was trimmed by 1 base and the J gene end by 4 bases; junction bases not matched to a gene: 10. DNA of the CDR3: TGTGCCTGGAGTGCCGCCTTGGGGGGGGGGTACGAGCAGTACTTC. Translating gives CAWSAALGGGYEQYF.

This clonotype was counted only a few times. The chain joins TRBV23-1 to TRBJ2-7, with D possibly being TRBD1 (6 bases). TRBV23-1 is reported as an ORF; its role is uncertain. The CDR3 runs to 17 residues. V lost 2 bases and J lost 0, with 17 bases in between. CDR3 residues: CASSQRSRDTYSYEQYF. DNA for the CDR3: TGCGCCAGCAGTCAAAGGTCCCGGGACACATACTCCTACGAGCAGTACTTC.

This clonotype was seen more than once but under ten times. CDR3 coding DNA: TGTGCCAGCAGTCACTGGACCGGGACAAGCACAGATACGCAGTATTTT. Its translation is CASSHWTGTSTDTQYF. The chain couples TRBV6-6 to TRBJ2-3; D possibly corresponds to TRBD1 (6 bases). V was pared by 5 bases and J by 0 bases, with 15 bases between. CDR1 and CDR2 (germline): MNHNY, SVGAGI (reference sequence). The CDR3 contains 16 residues.

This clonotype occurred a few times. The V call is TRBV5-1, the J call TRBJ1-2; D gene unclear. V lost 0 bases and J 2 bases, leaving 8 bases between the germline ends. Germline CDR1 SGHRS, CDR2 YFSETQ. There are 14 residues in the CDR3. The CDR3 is CASSLASHNYGYTF. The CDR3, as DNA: TGCGCCAGCAGCTTGGCCAGTCACAACTATGGCTACACCTTC.

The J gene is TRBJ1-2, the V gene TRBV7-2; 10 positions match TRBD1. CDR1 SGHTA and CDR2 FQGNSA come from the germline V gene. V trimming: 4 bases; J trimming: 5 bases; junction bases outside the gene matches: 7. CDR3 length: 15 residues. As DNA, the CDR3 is TGTGCCAGCAGCTCCGCCCCGGGACAGGGGTATGGCTACACCTTC. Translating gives CASSSAPGQGYGYTF.

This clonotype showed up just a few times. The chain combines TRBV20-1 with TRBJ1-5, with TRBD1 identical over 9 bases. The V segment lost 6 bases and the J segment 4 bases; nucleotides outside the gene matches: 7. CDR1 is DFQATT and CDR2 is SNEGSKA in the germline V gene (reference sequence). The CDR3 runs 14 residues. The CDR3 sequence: CSARTGERNQPQHF. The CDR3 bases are TGCAGTGCACGGACAGGGGAAAGGAATCAGCCCCAGCATTTT.

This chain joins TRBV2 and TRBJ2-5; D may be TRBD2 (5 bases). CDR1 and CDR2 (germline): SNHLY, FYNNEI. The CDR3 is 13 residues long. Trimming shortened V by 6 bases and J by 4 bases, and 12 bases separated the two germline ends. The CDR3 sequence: CASRGGLLETQYF. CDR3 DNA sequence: TGTGCCAGCAGGGGCGGGCTATTAGAGACCCAGTACTTC.

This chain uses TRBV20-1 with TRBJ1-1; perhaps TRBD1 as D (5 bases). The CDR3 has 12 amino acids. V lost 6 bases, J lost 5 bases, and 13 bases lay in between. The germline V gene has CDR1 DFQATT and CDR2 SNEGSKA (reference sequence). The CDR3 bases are TGCAGTGCCAGGGACCGTGGGACTGAAGCTTTCTTT. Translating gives CSARDRGTEAFF.